One and the same sample provided the 6 T cell receptor beta chains below, sequenced in a study of tumor and adjacent non-tumor tissue in lung cancer. TCRbeta libraries were built with three rounds of nested PCR, modified from ARM-PCR. MiXCR was run by TCRdb on the multiplex PCR reads, yielding one entry per CDR3 protein. The table has 75,000 to 100,000 distinct CDR3 sequences, about 67% seen once. The template was RNA from unsorted bulk tissue. The sample consisted of lung tumor tissue. These receptors were taken from a man in his sixties with non-small cell lung cancer.

This clonotype was seen just once. A much bigger clone sits one base away, suggesting this may be a read error. V usage is TRBV20-1 and J usage is TRBJ2-3; 10 positions agree with TRBD2. Per germline, CDR1 DFQATT and CDR2 SNEGSKA (reference sequence). The CDR3 spans 13 residues. The CDR3 here is CTAKTSGSDTQYF. The CDR3 coding sequence is TGCACTGCTAAGACTAGCGGGTCAGATACGCAGTATTTT.

With regard to this clonotype: Given a much more abundant clone one base away, this may be a read error. The rearrangement links TRBV29-1 to TRBJ2-4; TRBD1 aligns across 7 bases. Germline values: CDR1 SQVTM, CDR2 ANQGSEA. The length of the CDR3 is 13 residues. V trimming: 6 bases; J trimming: 4 bases; junction bases outside the gene matches: 6. In DNA, the CDR3 is TGCAGCGTCGAGGGACAGACAAAAAACATTCAGTACTTC. Residues: CSVEGQTKNIQYF. Drawing the rest from reference TRBV29-1 and TRBJ2-4, the complete variable domain is SAVISQKPSRDICQRGTSLTIQCQVDSQVTMMFWYRQQPGQSLTLIATANQGSEATYESGFVIDKFPISRPNLTFSTLTVSNMSPEDSSIYLCSVEGQTKNIQYFGAGTRLSVL.

The V and J genes are TRBV9 and TRBJ1-5; D not resolved. Trimming removed 0 bases from V and 9 bases from J, with 10 bases in between. Looked up from germline, CDR1 is SGDLS and CDR2 is YYNGEE. This CDR3 comprises 13 residues. DNA of the CDR3: TGTGCCAGCAGCGTAGGGCCGGCCGGGCCCCAGCATTTT. Its protein is CASSVGPAGPQHF.

Points on this clonotype: The CDR3 carries no conserved terminal phenylalanine or tryptophan, so it likely arises from a read error. This sequence joins TRBV11-2 and TRBJ2-3; D gene uncertain. Germline V CDR1 and CDR2: SGHAT, FQNNGV. CDR3 size: 13 residues. In DNA form, the CDR3 reads TGTGACAGCAGCTCCCGACCCACAGATACGCAGTATCTT. Translation gives CDSSSRPTDTQYL.

Relative to its sample, this clonotype is medium-sized. This rearrangement joins TRBV6-1 to TRBJ1-1; a weak D match, TRBD1 (5 bases). Germline CDR1 MNHNS, CDR2 SASEGT. Trimming pared 6 bases from V and 4 bases from J, leaving 12 bases between. The CDR3 is 13 residues long. The CDR3 loop reads CASRRTGGTEAFF. CDR3 bases: TGTGCCAGCAGGAGAACTGGGGGCACTGAAGCTTTCTTT.

In regard to this clonotype: One end of the junction is discordant with germline, which a read error may explain. J is TRBJ2-3 and V is TRBV29-1; 9 positions match TRBD2. The CDR3 is 17 amino acids. CDR1 is SQVTM and CDR2 is ANQGSEA in the germline V gene. CDR3 nucleotides: TGCAGCTTTGATGGTGCTAGCGGGGATGCTAGTACAGATACACAGTATTTT. Its protein product is CSFDGASGDASTDTQYF.